Below, 17 T cell receptor beta chains from the same sample are listed, as sequenced in a study of cytomegalovirus exposure and HLA in healthy donors. 60 Vbeta and 13 Jbeta primers were used in PCR. Data came from immunoSEQ multiplex PCR; TCRdb stores just in-frame clones and leaves some out. This table holds a few hundred thousand clones, roughly 85% found once. Material for sequencing was PBMCs. These receptors came from a man aged 18-30 years in good health and CMV-seronegative.

The sample holds a few counts of this clone. The chain combines TRBV6-1 with TRBJ1-4, with D possibly being TRBD1 (5 bases). Germline V gene lookup returns CDR1 MNHNS and CDR2 SASEGT. The CDR3 covers 15 residues. Trimming removed 0 bases at V and 8 bases at J, with 13 bases between. The CDR3: CASSEALGQGEKLFF. For the CDR3, the DNA is TGTGCCAGCAGTGAAGCTCTGGGGCAAGGAGAAAAACTGTTTTTT.

V and J are TRBV19 and TRBJ1-3; D unclear. Germline V CDR1 and CDR2: LNHDA, SQIVND (reference sequence). Between the trimmed V and J ends, which lost 4 bases and 0 bases, there was a span of 7 bases. The CDR3 covers 14 residues. CDR3 DNA sequence: TGTGCCAGTAGTAATCCGGTCTCTGGAAACACCATATATTTT. Residues: CASSNPVSGNTIYF.

The V call is TRBV4-3, the J call TRBJ2-7; tentative D call: TRBD1 (7 bases). Germline CDR1 is LGHNA and CDR2 is YSLEER. Trimming cost V 0 bases and J 7 bases, with 22 bases left between them. The CDR3 has 17 residues. Here the CDR3 reads CASSQEGLAGGTGEQYF. In nucleotides, the CDR3 is TGCGCCAGCAGCCAAGAAGGACTGGCAGGGGGGACGGGTGAGCAGTACTTC.

This clone was seen a single time. V is TRBV18 and J is TRBJ2-5; 8 bases align to TRBD1. This CDR3 is 16 amino acids long. The germline V gene encodes CDR1 KGHSH and CDR2 LQKENI. J lost 5 bases, V lost 4 bases, and 12 bases had no gene match. This CDR3 is CASSLVRGTGFETQYF. The CDR3 coding sequence is TGTGCCAGCTCACTTGTCCGGGGGACAGGATTTGAGACCCAGTACTTC.

The chain joins TRBV7-2 to TRBJ2-5; D not resolved. The V end was cut by 4 bases, the J end by 1 base, with 7 bases between. The CDR3 loop spans 13 amino acids. Germline lookup yields CDR1 SGHTA and CDR2 FQGNSA. In nucleotides, the CDR3 is TGTGCCAGCAGCTCGCGATTCCAAGAGACCCAGTACTTC. This sequence encodes CASSSRFQETQYF. The full variable domain, with the rest looked up from reference TRBV7-2 and TRBJ2-5, is GAGVSQSPSNKVTEKGKDVELRCDPISGHTALYWYRQSLGQGLEFLIYFQGNSAPDKSGLPSDRFSAERTGGSVSTLTIQRTQQEDSAVYLCASSSRFQETQYFGPGTRLLVL.

The gene calls are TRBV28 and TRBJ1-2, with TRBD1 matching 7 bases. The V gene end was trimmed by 6 bases and the J gene end by 8 bases; junction bases not matched to a gene: 6. Germline CDR1 reads MDHEN; CDR2 reads SYDVKM. This CDR3 spans 12 amino acids. The CDR3 sequence is CASSPGGRGYTF. As DNA, the CDR3 is TGTGCCAGCAGCCCAGGGGGTAGAGGCTACACCTTC.

The genes are TRBV5-1 and TRBJ2-5; D call uncertain. Deletions cut 2 bases from V and 3 bases from J, with 2 bases between. The CDR3 is 11 amino acids. CDR1 and CDR2 (germline): SGHRS, YFSETQ. This CDR3 is CASSFKETQYF. The CDR3 DNA follows: TGCGCCAGCAGCTTCAAAGAGACCCAGTACTTC. Using reference TRBV5-1 and TRBJ2-5 for the parts outside the CDR3, the full variable domain is KAGVTQTPRYLIKTRGQQVTLSCSPISGHRSVSWYQQTPGQGLQFLFEYFSETQRNKGNFPGRFSGRQFSNSRSEMNVSTLELGDSALYLCASSFKETQYFGPGTRLLVL.

The chain links TRBV28 to TRBJ1-5; possible D gene TRBD1, 6 bases. The germline CDR1 and CDR2 sequences are MDHEN and SYDVKM. Trimming took off 6 bases at V and 10 bases at J, with 13 bases between the two ends. The length of the CDR3 is 12 residues. CDR3 sequence reads: CASSPPDSPQHF. The CDR3 DNA reads as TGTGCCAGCAGCCCCCCGGACAGCCCCCAGCATTTT.

The V and J genes are TRBV27 and TRBJ2-7; 11 bases map to TRBD1. Germline V lookup: CDR1 MNHEY, CDR2 SMNVEV (reference sequence). The CDR3 sequence is 16 residues long. J was trimmed by 1 base and V by 5 bases; bases with no gene match: 7. In DNA, the CDR3 is TGTGCCAGCAGTCTCTTAGGGGACAGGGGGTCCTACGAGCAGTACTTC. It yields the protein CASSLLGDRGSYEQYF.

CDR3 DNA sequence: TGTGCCAGCAGCTTAGGACAGGGCGAAGCTTTCTTT. This codes for CASSLGQGEAFF. The V and J genes are TRBV7-9 and TRBJ1-1; TRBD1 agrees at 7 bases. CDR1 is SEHNR, CDR2 FQNEAQ, per germline (reference sequence). The CDR3 covers 12 residues. J lost 8 bases, V lost 1 base, and 1 base had no gene match.

This clone has a handful of counts. The chain uses TRBV25-1 and TRBJ2-7; D call uncertain. The CDR3 length is 11 residues. CDR1 MGHDK and CDR2 SYGVNS come from the germline V gene. Trimming took off 3 bases at V and 3 bases at J, with 3 bases between the two ends. CDR3 sequence reads: CASSDLYEQYF. Written as DNA, the CDR3 is TGTGCCAGCAGTGACCTCTACGAGCAGTACTTC.

V is TRBV27 and J is TRBJ2-7; D is possibly TRBD2 (6 bases). V lost 0 bases and J lost 6, with 12 bases in between. CDR1 is MNHEY, CDR2 SMNVEV, per germline (reference sequence). The CDR3 contains 14 residues. The CDR3 DNA reads TGTGCCAGCAGTTTATCCGGCGGGAAGGTCGAGCAGTACTTC. Protein sequence: CASSLSGGKVEQYF.

This chain links TRBV19 with TRBJ1-5; a weak D match, TRBD1 (6 bases). Germline assignment: CDR1 LNHDA and CDR2 SQIVND (reference sequence). Trimming removed 3 bases at V and 5 bases at J, with 11 bases between. The CDR3 totals 14 residues. CDR3 protein: CASSMAGEYQPQHF. The CDR3 coding sequence is TGTGCCAGTAGTATGGCAGGGGAATATCAGCCCCAGCATTTT.

This clone occurred a few times. This CDR3 is CASKERGETQYF. DNA of the CDR3: TGTGCCAGCAAAGAGAGAGGGGAGACCCAGTACTTC. This chain uses TRBV2 with TRBJ2-5, with D possibly matching TRBD2 (5 bases). Between the trimmed V and J ends, which lost 7 bases and 5 bases, there was a span of 11 bases. CDR3 length equals 12 residues. CDR1 is SNHLY and CDR2 is FYNNEI in the germline V gene.

This sequence joins TRBV7-9 and TRBJ2-7; D may be TRBD1 (5 bases). The V gene's germline CDR1 is SEHNR and CDR2 FQNEAQ (reference sequence). The CDR3 runs to 14 residues. V lost 5 bases, J lost 2 bases, and 13 bases lay in between. CDR3 sequence reads: CASSPPGLAYEQYF. As DNA, the CDR3 is TGTGCCAGCAGCCCCCCAGGGCTAGCCTACGAGCAGTACTTC.

The rearrangement joins TRBV7-9 to TRBJ2-5; D might be TRBD1 (5 bases). CDR1 is SEHNR and CDR2 is FQNEAQ in the germline V gene (reference sequence). With 2 bases removed from V and 5 bases from J, the gap between germline ends came to 12 bases. The length of the CDR3 is 14 residues. For the CDR3, the DNA is TGTGCCAGCAGCTTAATTACAGGAGCGGAGACCCAGTACTTC. Residues: CASSLITGAETQYF.

V gene TRBV6-5 combines with J gene TRBJ1-1; a weak D match, TRBD1 (6 bases). This CDR3 is 14 amino acids long. V shed 4 bases and J shed 4 bases, with 13 bases lying between them. Looked up from germline, CDR1 is MNHEY and CDR2 is SVGAGI. In nucleotides, the CDR3 is TGTGCCAGCAGTTCCAACAGGGTATCCACTGAAGCTTTCTTT. Protein sequence: CASSSNRVSTEAFF.